One T cell receptor beta chain is described in this entry. The CDR3 loop spans 15 amino acids. Trimming removed 2 bases at V and 4 bases at J, with 15 bases between. Germline values: CDR1 KGHSY, CDR2 FQNENV. This specimen belongs to a study of blood T cell repertoires in COVID-19. At the level of the study: Samples came from the United States, Italy and Spain, spanning acute and convalescent COVID-19. From T cells, B-cell-depleted T cells, or PBMCs came the material, which was cDNA or gDNA.

In the original workflow: Nucleated cell number was recorded as an estimate derived from reference gene primer amplification. Clones were read by immunoSEQ multiplex PCR, and TCRdb kept only the in-frame ones, dropping some. V, J and clone size derive from that table, while D and trimming were established from the DNA sequence. The table includes 200,000 or so clones, approximately 87% detected once. The chain joins TRBV16 to TRBJ2-7; weak D call: TRBD1 (6 bases). This receptor was obtained from a woman between 45 and 60 years old with acute or convalescent COVID-19. The sequenced sample consisted of peripheral blood. Here the CDR3 reads CASSQGYREGYEQYF. Written as DNA, the CDR3 is TGTGCCAGCAGCCAAGGGTACAGGGAAGGATACGAGCAGTACTTC.